Each of the 19 T cell receptor delta chains below was sequenced from the same sample in a study of gamma-delta chains in newborns, infants, children. TCRdb re-called the reads using CATT. Among 5,000 to 7,000 delta-chain clones listed, about 2.5% were seen once. Sequencing was performed on blood. The source of these receptors is a child who was a newborn, infant or young child, either healthy, febrile or measles-vaccinated (not recorded which).

This clone was counted a few times. One end of the junction fails to match germline, which may point to a read error. Other DNA sequences in the sample encode the same CDR3. The chain uses TRDV2 and TRDJ3; TRDD3 matches 13 bases. This CDR3 has 20 amino acids. CDR1 GEAIGNYY and CDR2 EKD come from the germline V gene. CDR3 region: CACDTLRTGGYAWDTRQMFF. The CDR3 nucleotides read TGTGCCTGTGACACCCTGAGGACTGGGGGATACGCCTGGGACACCCGCCAGATGTTTTTC.

In regard to this clone: A far larger clone differs by one base, so this is likely a read error. Other DNA sequences in this specimen translate into the identical CDR3. V usage is TRDV2 and J usage is TRDJ3; TRDD3 matches at 7 bases. The CDR3 spans 17 residues. CDR1 is GEAIGNYY, CDR2 EKD, per germline. This chain's CDR3 is CACDTWGSSWDTRQMFF. Here the CDR3 DNA reads TGTGCCTGTGACACCTGGGGGAGCTCCTGGGACACCCGACAAATGTTTTTC.

About this clone: TCRdb lists the protein of a much larger clone for this DNA, which differs at residue 10, so this is likely a read error; the protein given here is translated from the DNA itself. The genes are TRDV2 and TRDJ2, with D perhaps matching TRDD3 (6 bases). Germline V lookup: CDR1 GEAIGNYY, CDR2 EKD. The CDR3 sequence is 14 residues long. V lost 3 bases and J 10 bases, leaving 17 bases between the germline ends. The chain's CDR3 is CACDLLTGLEQLFF. In DNA form, the CDR3 reads TGTGCCTGTGACCTACTTACTGGGTTAGAACAACTCTTCTTT.

Concerning this clone itself: The limits of the CDR3 on the DNA are not certain, so only TCRdb's listed CDR3 is given. The gene calls are TRDV2 and TRDJ3; TRDD3 was called by the table and not checked on the DNA. Germline values: CDR1 GEAIGNYY, CDR2 EKD. The CDR3 numbers 17 amino acids, ends counted. The CDR3 is CACDTWGIFWDTRQMFF.

This clone was counted only a few times. The chain recombines TRDV3 with TRDJ1; maybe TRDD3 (6 bases). This CDR3 is built from 15 residues. Germline CDR1 is TVYSNPD and CDR2 is GDNSRS (reference sequence). V was shortened by 2 bases and J by 0 bases, with 16 bases between the two germline ends. In DNA, the CDR3 is TGTGCCTTTTCTCCACTGGGCTACTACACCGATAAACTCATCTTT. Translating gives CAFSPLGYYTDKLIF.

By its share, this clone is medium-sized. This rearrangement joins TRDV2 to TRDJ3; 12 bases map to TRDD3. The CDR3 loop spans 21 amino acids. Germline V gives CDR1 GEAIGNYY, CDR2 EKD. V lost 3 bases, J lost 0 bases, and 11 bases stayed unmatched. The CDR3 coding sequence is TGTGCCTGTGACTCTTTACTGGGGGATACCTCGAGCTCCTGGGACACCCGACAGATGTTTTTC. Protein sequence: CACDSLLGDTSSSWDTRQMFF.

This clone is classed as medium-sized. Other DNA sequences of this sample code for an identical CDR3. The chain recombines TRDV2 with TRDJ3, with TRDD3 matching 11 bases. This CDR3 spans 19 amino acids. From germline, CDR1 is GEAIGNYY and CDR2 EKD. The V segment lost 1 base and the J segment 0 bases; nucleotides outside the gene matches: 4. Here the CDR3 reads CACDTGGYASSWDTRQMFF. In DNA form, the CDR3 reads TGTGCCTGTGACACTGGGGGATACGCGAGCTCCTGGGACACCCGACAGATGTTTTTC.

To note about this clone: A much larger clone sits a single nucleotide away, making a read error possible. Other nucleotide sequences from this sample produce the same CDR3. V usage is TRDV2 and J usage is TRDJ2; 11 nucleotides agree with TRDD3. The CDR3 extends over 18 amino acids. Germline V CDR1 and CDR2: GEAIGNYY, EKD. The CDR3 region is CACDTVLGDSTLTAQLFF. CDR3 sequence (DNA): TGCGCCTGTGACACCGTACTGGGGGATAGCACTTTGACAGCACAACTCTTCTTT.

This clone was detected only a few times. V and J are TRDV2 and TRDJ3, with TRDD3 matching 9 bases. After removal of 0 bases from V and 0 bases from J, the junction contained 5 bases not matched to a gene. Looked up from germline, CDR1 is GEAIGNYY and CDR2 is EKD. The CDR3 sequence is 19 residues long. CDR3 loop: CACDTWGIEDSWDTRQMFF. The DNA of the CDR3 is TGTGCCTGTGACACCTGGGGGATAGAGGACTCCTGGGACACCCGACAGATGTTTTTC.

This clone was picked up a small number of times. A much bigger clone sits one base away, suggesting this may be a read error. Other DNA variants within this sample encode the same CDR3. V usage is TRDV2 and J usage is TRDJ1; 7 bases agree with TRDD3. The CDR3 covers 13 residues. The germline V gene has CDR1 GEAIGNYY and CDR2 EKD. CDR3 DNA: TGTGCCTGCGACACCTGGGGGGACGATAAACTCATCTTT. This translates into CACDTWGDDKLIF.

This clone was seen more than once but under ten times. A read error likely explains why the TCRdb protein, taken from a much larger clone, differs from this DNA's translation at residues 2 and 14; the protein shown is translated from the DNA. The chain employs TRDV2 and TRDJ3, with 8 bases matching TRDD3. The CDR3 has 17 amino acids. Germline V gene data show CDR1 as GEAIGNYY and CDR2 as EKD. CDR3 amino acids: CSCDTWGSSWDTRRMFF. The CDR3 bases are TGTTCCTGTGACACCTGGGGGAGCTCCTGGGACACCCGACGGATGTTTTTC.

This clone is medium-sized. The chain's CDR3 is CACDNTGGPWDTRQMFF. In DNA form, the CDR3 reads TGTGCCTGTGACAATACTGGGGGACCCTGGGACACCCGACAGATGTTTTTC. The chain links TRDV2 to TRDJ3, with 9 bases matching TRDD3. Trimming at V came to 2 bases and at J to 2 bases, leaving 3 bases not matched to a gene. This CDR3 is 17 amino acids long. CDR1 and CDR2 from the germline V gene are GEAIGNYY and EKD.

This clone came up a few times. This could be a read error, since a much larger clone is one nucleotide away. The identical CDR3 is also encoded by other nucleotide sequences in the sample. The gene calls are TRDV2 and TRDJ3; tentative D call: TRDD3 (6 bases). In germline, CDR1 is GEAIGNYY, CDR2 EKD. V was clipped by 0 bases and J by 0 bases, with 11 bases between them. This CDR3 comprises 18 residues. CDR3 in DNA: TGTGCCTGTGACACCGTGGGGGGGAGCTCCTGGGACACCCGACAGATGTTTTTC. Residues: CACDTVGGSSWDTRQMFF.

On this clone: This sample also contains other DNA sequences that code for the same CDR3. The chain couples TRDV2 to TRDJ3; 8 nucleotides align to TRDD3. Germline loops: CDR1 GEAIGNYY, CDR2 EKD. The trim removed 1 base at V and 0 bases at J, leaving 4 bases unmatched. The CDR3 totals 18 residues. This CDR3 reads CACDTWGIGSWDTRQMFF. CDR3 nucleotide sequence: TGTGCCTGTGACACTTGGGGGATCGGCTCCTGGGACACCCGACAGATGTTTTTC.

This clone was counted only a few times. This sequence is one base from a far larger clone and is likely a read error. Other DNA sequences in this specimen translate into the identical CDR3. This sequence joins TRDV2 and TRDJ3, with 7 bases matching TRDD3. Germline lookup yields CDR1 GEAIGNYY and CDR2 EKD. This CDR3 comprises 19 residues. The CDR3 sequence is CACDTGGFSSSWDTRQMFF. For the CDR3, the DNA is TGTGCCTGTGACACCGGGGGATTCTCAAGCTCCTGGGACACTCGACAGATGTTTTTC.

The table lists this clone with a few counts. This may stem from a read error, because a much larger clone lies one nucleotide away. Distinct nucleotide sequences in the sample also encode this CDR3. The chain recombines TRDV2 with TRDJ3; TRDD3 agrees at 10 bases. Per the germline V gene, CDR1 is GEAIGNYY and CDR2 is EKD. After removal of 0 bases from V and 0 bases from J, the junction contained 4 bases not matched to a gene. This CDR3 spans 19 amino acids. The CDR3 sequence: CACDTWGIPSSWDTRQMFF. The CDR3 bases are TGTGCCTGTGACACCTGGGGGATACCTAGCTCCTGGGACACCCGACAGATGTTTTTC.

This chain joins TRDV2 and TRDJ3; TRDD3 matches 10 bases. CDR3 length equals 19 residues. The V segment lost 2 bases and the J segment 0 bases; nucleotides outside the gene matches: 6. CDR1 and CDR2 from the germline V gene are GEAIGNYY and EKD. CDR3 sequence reads: CACDITGGWSSWDTRQMFF. CDR3 DNA: TGTGCCTGTGACATTACTGGGGGATGGAGCTCCTGGGACACCCGACAGATGTTTTTC.

There are a few counts of this clone. A read error likely explains why the TCRdb protein, taken from a much larger clone, differs from this DNA's translation at residue 4; the protein shown is translated from the DNA. The CDR3 sequence: CACGEWGDTRQMFF. The CDR3 DNA sequence: TGTGCCTGTGGCGAGTGGGGGGACACCCGACAGATGTTTTTC. This rearrangement joins TRDV2 to TRDJ3; D not resolved. The CDR3 covers 14 residues. Trimming stripped 5 bases from V and 5 bases from J, with 9 bases between. Germline V gives CDR1 GEAIGNYY, CDR2 EKD.

By share, this clone ranks as medium-sized. Other nucleotide sequences from this sample produce the same CDR3. This sequence joins TRDV2 and TRDJ3; 12 bases fit TRDD3. The CDR3 is 20 residues long. Germline V gene data show CDR1 as GEAIGNYY and CDR2 as EKD. V shed 0 bases, J shed 0 bases, and the junction held 5 bases outside the gene matches. This CDR3 is CACDTVLGDTSSWDTRQMFF. CDR3 coding DNA: TGTGCCTGTGACACCGTACTGGGGGATACAAGCTCCTGGGACACCCGACAGATGTTTTTC.